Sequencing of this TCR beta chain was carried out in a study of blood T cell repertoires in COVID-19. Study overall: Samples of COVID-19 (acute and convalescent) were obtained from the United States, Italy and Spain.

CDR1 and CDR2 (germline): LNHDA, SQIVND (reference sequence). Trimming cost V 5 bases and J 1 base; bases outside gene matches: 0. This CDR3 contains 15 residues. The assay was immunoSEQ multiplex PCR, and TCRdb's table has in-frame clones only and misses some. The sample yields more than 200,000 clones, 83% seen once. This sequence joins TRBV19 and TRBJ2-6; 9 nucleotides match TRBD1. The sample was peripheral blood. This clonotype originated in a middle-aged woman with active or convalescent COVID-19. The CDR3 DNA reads TGTGCCAGTAGTGACAGGGGGTCTGGGGCCAACGTCCTGACTTTC. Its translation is CASSDRGSGANVLTF.